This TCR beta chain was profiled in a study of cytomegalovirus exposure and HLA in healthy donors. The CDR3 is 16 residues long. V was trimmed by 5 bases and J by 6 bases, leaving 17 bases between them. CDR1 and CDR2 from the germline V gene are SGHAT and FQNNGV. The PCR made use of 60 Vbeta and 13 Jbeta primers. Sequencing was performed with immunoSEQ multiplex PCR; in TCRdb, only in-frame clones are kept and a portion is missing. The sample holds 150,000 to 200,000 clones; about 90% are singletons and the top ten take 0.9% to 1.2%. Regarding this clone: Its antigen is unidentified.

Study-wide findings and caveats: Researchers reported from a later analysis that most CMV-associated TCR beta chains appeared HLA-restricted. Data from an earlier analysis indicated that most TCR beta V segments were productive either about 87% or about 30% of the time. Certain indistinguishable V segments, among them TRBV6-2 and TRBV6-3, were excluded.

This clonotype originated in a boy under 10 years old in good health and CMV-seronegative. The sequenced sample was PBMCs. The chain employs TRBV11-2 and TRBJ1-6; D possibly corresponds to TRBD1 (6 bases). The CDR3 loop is CASSPLGGPANSPLHF. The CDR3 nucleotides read TGTGCCAGCAGCCCCCTAGGGGGACCGGCTAATTCACCCCTCCACTTT.